The entry below describes one T cell receptor (beta chain). The CDR3 is 15 amino acids. Losses at the gene ends were 3 bases for V and 5 bases for J; bases not matched to a gene: 7. Germline V gene sequence: CDR1 KGHSH, CDR2 LQKENI. This specimen comes from a study of blood T cell repertoires in COVID-19. Study-level information: Researchers got acute and convalescent COVID-19 samples from the United States, Italy and Spain. Sample material is recorded as cDNA or gDNA derived from T cells, B-cell-depleted T cells, or PBMCs.

Per the authors' pipeline: Quantification of nucleated cells was approximated via reference gene primer amplification. Repertoires were generated with immunoSEQ multiplex PCR, while TCRdb's copy carries only in-frame clones and drops some. D and trimming come from the DNA, and the V and J calls and clone size come from that table. In the table there are around 190,000 clones, approximately 80% of which are singletons. The gene calls are TRBV18 and TRBJ1-1; 9 bases match TRBD1. This TCR came from a human donor in a cohort sampled during active COVID-19. The sequenced sample consisted of peripheral blood. The CDR3 spells CASSPRAGQGTEAFF. In DNA form, the CDR3 reads TGTGCCAGCTCACCCCGAGCCGGACAGGGGACTGAAGCTTTCTTT.